This T cell receptor (beta chain) was found in a study of PD-1 blockade in classical Hodgkin lymphoma. General study results and limits: Compared with baseline, CD4+ but not CD8+ TCR diversity had risen significantly by C4D1. Complete responders had baseline diversity similar to newly diagnosed patients.

Concerning this clone: Antigen specificity is unknown.

Every patient experienced relapse after autologous stem cell transplantation, and brentuximab vedotin exposure varied. Patients had relapsed/refractory classical Hodgkin lymphoma with complete response, partial response or progressive disease as best response. Measured with immunoSEQ multiplex PCR; TCRdb has only the in-frame clones, and not every one. The table has some 64,000 clones, around 88% seen once. This CDR3 contains 15 residues. Germline V gene data show CDR1 as SGDLS and CDR2 as YYNGEE. Losses at the gene ends were 0 bases for V and 4 bases for J; bases not matched to a gene: 5. This TCR was sampled from a human donor with classical Hodgkin lymphoma. The sample consisted of peripheral blood mononuclear cells (PBMCs), taken at baseline. The gene calls are TRBV9 and TRBJ2-7; 9 nucleotides agree with TRBD2. The CDR3 is CASSVVASGDYEQYF. In DNA form, the CDR3 reads TGTGCCAGCAGCGTAGTGGCTAGCGGGGATTACGAGCAGTACTTC.